Described below is a single T cell receptor (beta chain) sequence and its context. Antigen specificity is unknown. The entry originates in a study of long-term antiretroviral therapy in people with HIV. Study-wide results and limits: Narrower CDR3 length ranges marked HIV repertoires relative to controls. There were no data on ART adherence, viral resistance or therapy changes, a gap that limits inferences about post-ART repertoire changes. The repertoire was dominated at all time points by clones expanded before ART.

Assay version v3.0 of immunoSEQ was used, and it was run at survey level. Profiling relied on immunoSEQ multiplex PCR, and the TCRdb table lists in-frame clones only, not all of them. The sample contains over 20,000 clones, around four fifths of which appear only once. CDR1 is SEHNR, CDR2 FQNEAQ, per germline (reference sequence). The ends were cut back, 2 bases at V and 5 bases at J, with 9 bases in the middle. CDR3 length: 14 residues. Prior to DNA extraction, the samples held about 0.85-10 million cryopreserved PBMC. This clonotype originated in a man aged 18 to 35 with HIV. This rearrangement joins TRBV7-9 to TRBJ2-2, with D possibly being TRBD2 (6 bases). The input for sequencing was unsorted PBMCs, taken 3 years after starting antiretroviral therapy. In DNA form, the CDR3 reads TGTGCCAGCAGCTTAAGGGCGGGGACCGGGGAGCTGTTTTTT. Amino acids: CASSLRAGTGELFF.